This T cell receptor beta chain is drawn from a study of OX40 agonist ivuxolimab in advanced cancers. Sequencing was performed with immunoSEQ multiplex PCR; in TCRdb, only in-frame clones are kept and a portion is missing. The repertoire holds roughly 92,000 clones, with around 90% as singletons. Germline V gene data show CDR1 as SQVTM and CDR2 as ANQGSEA. Deletions cut 4 bases from V and 0 bases from J, with 10 bases between. This CDR3 has 14 amino acids. A note on this clone: The antigen remains unidentified.

Study results and caveats: Expanded clones belonging to CD8+ T cells outnumbered, on average, those of CD4+. Among expanded peripheral T cells, antigen specificity went undetermined.

The sequence was collected from an adult with an advanced solid tumor such as melanoma, head and neck, liver or kidney cancer. The sample was CD4+ or CD8+ T cells sorted from blood, taken in a trial of the OX40 agonist ivuxolimab. The chain employs TRBV29-1 and TRBJ1-3; D uncertain. The CDR3 is CSVARPFSGNTIYF. In DNA, the CDR3 is TGCAGCGTTGCTAGGCCCTTCTCTGGAAACACCATATATTTT.